The sequence of this TCR beta chain was determined in a study of OX40 agonist ivuxolimab in advanced cancers. Worth noting for this clone: Its antigen remains unknown.

Measured with immunoSEQ multiplex PCR; TCRdb has only the in-frame clones, and not every one. The sample shows 25,000 to 30,000 clones, approximately 84% of them seen only once. The CDR3 covers 14 residues. Trimming cost V 3 bases and J 1 base, with 9 bases left between them. CDR1 and CDR2 (germline): LNHDA, SQIVND (reference sequence). Broader study findings: CD8+ T cells showed, on average, more clonal expansion than CD4+ cells.

This TCR derives from an adult with an advanced solid tumor such as melanoma, head and neck, liver or kidney cancer. The rearrangement joins TRBV19 to TRBJ1-1, with no clear D. Sample: CD4+ or CD8+ T cells sorted from blood, taken in a trial of the OX40 agonist ivuxolimab. In nucleotides, the CDR3 is TGTGCCAGTAGTATCTGGGAATGGAACACTGAAGCTTTCTTT. Protein product: CASSIWEWNTEAFF. Full variable domain (outside the CDR3, taken from reference TRBV19 and TRBJ1-1): DGGITQSPKYLFRKEGQNVTLSCEQNLNHDAMYWYRQDPGQGLRLIYYSQIVNDFQKGDIAEGYSVSREKKESFPLTVTSAQKNPTAFYLCASSIWEWNTEAFFGQGTRLTVV.